These 31 T cell receptor beta chains were sequenced from one sample in a study of blood T cell repertoires in COVID-19. Here immunoSEQ multiplex PCR was the method, and the copy in TCRdb shows in-frame clones only, minus some. The sample carries roughly 160,000 clones, about four fifths recorded once. The sequenced sample was PBMCs or T cells enriched from blood (not recorded which). These receptors all come from a man over 45 who had recovered from COVID-19.

The chain joins TRBV6-6 to TRBJ2-7, with unresolved D. V was pared by 7 bases and J by 4 bases, with 14 bases between. Germline V gene sequence: CDR1 MNHNY, CDR2 SVGAGI (reference sequence). There are 13 residues in the CDR3. The CDR3 loop is CASMTDSDYEQYF. DNA for the CDR3: TGTGCCAGCATGACCGACTCGGATTACGAGCAGTACTTC.

This clone appeared once. V usage is TRBV6-2 or TRBV6-3 and J usage is TRBJ2-7; 9 bases align to TRBD2. CDR1 is MNHEY, CDR2 SVGEGT, per germline. This CDR3 is built from 15 residues. J gave up 4 bases and V 5 bases, and 9 bases lay outside the gene matches. The CDR3 spells CASSRDSGRRYEQYF. CDR3 DNA sequence: TGTGCCAGCAGTCGGGATAGCGGGAGACGGTACGAGCAGTACTTC.

This clone was seen once. The rearrangement joins TRBV5-6 to TRBJ2-7; 9 nucleotides line up with TRBD2. The CDR3 is made up of 15 amino acids. CDR1 and CDR2 from the germline V gene are SGHDT and YYEEEE. V lost 0 bases, J lost 1 base, and 2 bases stayed unmatched. The CDR3 sequence: CASSLELAGSYEQYF. The CDR3 bases are TGTGCCAGCAGCTTGGAGCTAGCGGGGTCCTACGAGCAGTACTTC.

V and J are TRBV15 and TRBJ1-3; possible D gene TRBD1, 5 bases. Germline lookup yields CDR1 LNHNV and CDR2 YYDKDF (reference sequence). CDR3 length: 14 residues. V dropped 5 bases and J dropped 2 bases, with 10 bases sitting between them. CDR3 region: CATSQGSAGNTIYF. Written as DNA, the CDR3 is TGTGCCACCAGCCAGGGCTCGGCTGGAAACACCATATATTTT. Full variable domain (outside the CDR3, taken from reference TRBV15 and TRBJ1-3): DAMVIQNPRYQVTQFGKPVTLSCSQTLNHNVMYWYQQKSSQAPKLLFHYYDKDFNNEADTPDNFQSRRPNTSFCFLDIRSPGLGDTAMYLCATSQGSAGNTIYFGEGSWLTVV.

The chain links TRBV30 to TRBJ2-3, with a possible D match to TRBD2 (6 bases). V dropped 6 bases and J dropped 3 bases, with 13 bases sitting between them. CDR3 length equals 13 residues. Looked up from germline, CDR1 is GTSNPN and CDR2 is SVGIG (reference sequence). The CDR3 DNA reads as TGTGCCTGTGAGTTTCGGGGGACAGATACGCAGTATTTT. Its translation is CACEFRGTDTQYF.

This clone was observed once. This chain connects TRBV11-1 to TRBJ2-3; TRBD1 aligns across 9 bases. The J segment lost 3 bases and the V segment lost 0 bases, leaving 4 bases of the junction unmatched. Looked up from germline, CDR1 is SGHAT and CDR2 is FQDESV (reference sequence). The CDR3 length is 16 residues. CDR3 DNA sequence: TGTGCCAGCAGCTTAGCCACAGGGGGCGGGACAGATACGCAGTATTTT. This gives the protein CASSLATGGGTDTQYF.

The chain uses TRBV5-8 and TRBJ2-3; 9 positions agree with TRBD2. V lost 4 bases and J lost 5; bases outside the gene matches: 14. In germline, CDR1 is SGHTS, CDR2 YDEGEE. This CDR3 comprises 17 residues. CDR3 nucleotides: TGTGCCAGCAGCCAGCTGGGCGGGGGGGCCTTTGGAGATACGCAGTATTTT. Translation: CASSQLGGGAFGDTQYF.

The count of this clone is one. The chain couples TRBV7-2 to TRBJ2-7, with TRBD1 as a possible D gene (5 bases). CDR3 length equals 15 residues. Germline V gene lookup returns CDR1 SGHTA and CDR2 FQGNSA. Trimming took off 5 bases at V and 0 bases at J, with 14 bases between the two ends. CDR3 in DNA: TGTGCCAGCAGCCCCCGACAGAAGAGCTCCTACGAGCAGTACTTC. As protein: CASSPRQKSSYEQYF.

The chain has TRBV12-5 and TRBJ1-3; 7 nucleotides match TRBD1. The length of the CDR3 is 17 residues. With 2 bases clipped from V and 0 bases from J, the junction kept 7 bases outside the gene matches. Germline loops: CDR1 LGHNT, CDR2 FRNRAP. CDR3 DNA sequence: TGTGCTAGTGGTTTGACAGGGGATGGATACTCTGGAAACACCATATATTTT. This translates into CASGLTGDGYSGNTIYF.

This clone showed up just a few times. This chain uses TRBV28 with TRBJ2-7, with D maybe TRBD1 (6 bases). The CDR3 is 15 amino acids. Germline assignment: CDR1 MDHEN and CDR2 SYDVKM. Trimming cost V 3 bases and J 7 bases, with 19 bases left between them. The CDR3 loop reads CASSLRRAGALEQYF. DNA of the CDR3: TGTGCCAGCAGTTTGAGAAGGGCAGGGGCGCTGGAGCAGTACTTC.

The chain joins TRBV7-2 to TRBJ2-6; a weak D match, TRBD2 (6 bases). The CDR3 is 13 residues long. The V end was cut by 4 bases, the J end by 15 bases, with 16 bases between. Germline lookup yields CDR1 SGHTA and CDR2 FQGNSA. The CDR3 DNA is TGTGCCAGCAGCTCGGGGGAGTGGCGGGCCCTGACTTTC. Protein sequence: CASSSGEWRALTF.

The rearrangement joins TRBV10-3 to TRBJ1-2; tentatively, D is TRBD1 (5 bases). The germline V and J ends were trimmed by 4 bases and 3 bases, with 9 bases remaining between them. The CDR3 is 13 amino acids. Germline V gives CDR1 ENHRY, CDR2 SYGVKD. DNA of the CDR3: TGTGCCATCAGTGTATCGACAGACTATGGCTACACCTTC. The encoded protein is CAISVSTDYGYTF.

This clone was detected once. Other DNA sequences from this sample encode an identical CDR3 as well. The rearrangement joins TRBV29-1 to TRBJ2-7; perhaps TRBD2 as D (7 bases). Germline V gene sequence: CDR1 SQVTM, CDR2 ANQGSEA. Trimming removed 2 bases at V and 6 bases at J, with 11 bases between. This CDR3 region has 12 residues. The CDR3 protein is CSVETGGGEQYF. CDR3 sequence (DNA): TGCAGCGTTGAAACGGGGGGCGGCGAGCAGTACTTC.

The chain carries TRBV27 and TRBJ1-3; the D is unclear. Germline assignment: CDR1 MNHEY and CDR2 SMNVEV (reference sequence). With 7 bases removed from V and 3 bases from J, the gap between germline ends came to 7 bases. CDR3 length: 12 residues. The CDR3 sequence is CASTSDGNTIYF. In DNA form, the CDR3 reads TGTGCCAGCACCTCAGATGGAAACACCATATATTTT.

V gene TRBV19 combines with J gene TRBJ2-1; D remains ambiguous. The CDR3 covers 18 residues. Trimming pared 6 bases from V and 0 bases from J, leaving 21 bases between. CDR1 is LNHDA, CDR2 SQIVND, per germline (reference sequence). The CDR3 protein is CASRVSSSGRSSYNEQFF. CDR3 in DNA: TGTGCCAGTAGAGTATCTTCCTCGGGTCGGAGCTCCTACAATGAGCAGTTCTTC.

This chain joins TRBV5-1 and TRBJ1-4; D may be TRBD1 (5 bases). Germline CDR1 reads SGHRS; CDR2 reads YFSETQ. V lost 4 bases to trimming and J lost 5 bases, with 12 bases between them. The CDR3 spans 14 residues. The CDR3 reads CASSPAGLNEKLFF. The CDR3 nucleotides are TGCGCCAGCAGCCCGGCAGGGCTAAATGAAAAACTGTTTTTT.

This CDR3 is CASSLRGQPQHF. The CDR3 DNA is TGTGCCAGCAGCTTGCGCGGTCAGCCCCAGCATTTT. The chain uses TRBV5-6 and TRBJ1-5, with unresolved D. V dropped 1 base and J dropped 6 bases, with 5 bases sitting between them. Germline CDR1 is SGHDT and CDR2 is YYEEEE. This CDR3 contains 12 residues.

The chain carries TRBV28 and TRBJ2-2; D remains ambiguous. The V gene's germline CDR1 is MDHEN and CDR2 SYDVKM. V was shortened by 8 bases and J by 4 bases, with 5 bases between the two germline ends. The CDR3 sequence is 11 residues long. In nucleotides, the CDR3 is TGTGCCAGCCAGTCCACCGGGGAGCTGTTTTTT. This sequence encodes CASQSTGELFF.

The CDR3 sequence: CAWGDFSTDTQYF. The CDR3 region has the DNA TGTGCCTGGGGGGACTTTAGCACAGATACGCAGTATTTT. The chain carries TRBV30 and TRBJ2-3, with a possible D match to TRBD2 (6 bases). V lost 5 bases and J lost 0, with 9 bases in between. From germline, CDR1 is GTSNPN and CDR2 SVGIG (reference sequence). The CDR3 is 13 amino acids.

This clone was counted a single time. The CDR3 coding sequence is TGTGCCAGCAGCAGTCGGGACAGCTCCTACGAGCAGTACTTC. Its translation: CASSSRDSSYEQYF. The chain combines TRBV9 with TRBJ2-7; TRBD1 matches at 7 bases. Trimming took 4 bases from V and 0 from J; bases not matched to a gene: 4. CDR1 and CDR2 from the germline V gene are SGDLS and YYNGEE. There are 14 residues in the CDR3.

V gene TRBV28 combines with J gene TRBJ1-4; no definite D call. The CDR3 consists of 13 residues. Germline V gives CDR1 MDHEN, CDR2 SYDVKM. Trimming stripped 10 bases from V and 0 bases from J, with 9 bases between. The CDR3 reads CATTGTTNEKLFF. CDR3 DNA: TGTGCCACCACCGGGACAACTAATGAAAAACTGTTTTTT.

The gene calls are TRBV15 and TRBJ1-2, with D tentatively TRBD1 (5 bases). Deletions cut 3 bases from V and 3 bases from J, with 11 bases between. The CDR3 is 14 residues long. In germline, CDR1 is LNHNV, CDR2 YYDKDF (reference sequence). In nucleotides, the CDR3 is TGTGCCACCAGCAGTCCGACAGTTGACTATGGCTACACCTTC. Its protein is CATSSPTVDYGYTF.

V is TRBV21-1 and J is TRBJ1-1. TRBV21-1 is given as a pseudogene. The CDR3 spans 14 residues. The CDR3 DNA sequence: TGTGCCAGCGGGTCGGGGGAGATTGACACTGAAGCTTTCTTT. Protein product: CASGSGEIDTEAFF.

This sequence joins TRBV6-5 and TRBJ1-2; no clear D. The CDR3 runs to 12 residues. The V end lost 7 bases, the J end lost 5 bases, and 11 bases lay between the germline ends. The germline CDR1 and CDR2 sequences are MNHEY and SVGAGI. The CDR3 protein is CASNDIIYGYTF. The CDR3, as DNA: TGTGCCAGCAACGACATCATTTATGGCTACACCTTC.

The chain couples TRBV27 to TRBJ1-1, with D perhaps matching TRBD1 (6 bases). The length of the CDR3 is 14 residues. Trimming took off 2 bases at V and 6 bases at J, with 13 bases between the two ends. Germline V gene sequence: CDR1 MNHEY, CDR2 SMNVEV (reference sequence). The CDR3 region is CASSLLTGKPEAFF. Here the CDR3 DNA reads TGTGCCAGCAGTTTACTAACAGGGAAGCCTGAAGCTTTCTTT.

This chain connects TRBV12-3 or TRBV12-4 to TRBJ2-1, with D possibly being TRBD1 (5 bases). CDR3 length: 13 residues. Trimming cost V 2 bases and J 12 bases, with 14 bases left between them. The CDR3 DNA sequence: TGTGCCAGCAGTTTATCCAGGGAAGGGGTGCAGTTCTTC. Translating it yields CASSLSREGVQFF.

The chain uses TRBV5-1 and TRBJ1-3; D uncertain. Trimming cost V 0 bases and J 0 bases, with 13 bases left between them. Germline V CDR1 and CDR2: SGHRS, YFSETQ. CDR3 length: 17 amino acids. The DNA of the CDR3 is TGCGCCAGCAGCTTGGTTTCAGTTCCTCTCTCTGGAAACACCATATATTTT. This sequence encodes CASSLVSVPLSGNTIYF.

The chain uses TRBV7-6 and TRBJ2-7, with 8 nucleotides matching TRBD2. V trimming: 2 bases; J trimming: 6 bases; junction bases outside the gene matches: 3. CDR3 length: 13 residues. CDR1 is SGHVS, CDR2 FNYEAQ, per germline. The CDR3 DNA reads TGTGCCAGCAGCTTATCACGGGAGGGCGAGCAGTACTTC. Translated, it gives CASSLSREGEQYF.

In DNA form, the CDR3 reads TGTGCCAGCAGTAGTTGGACAGGCAACACCGGGGAGCTGTTTTTT. It translates to CASSSWTGNTGELFF. The chain links TRBV2 to TRBJ2-2; 7 bases fit TRBD1. V was pared by 5 bases and J by 2 bases, with 5 bases of the junction left unmatched. The germline V gene encodes CDR1 SNHLY and CDR2 FYNNEI. The CDR3 spans 15 residues.

V is TRBV5-4 and J is TRBJ2-2; 11 nucleotides match TRBD2. CDR3 length equals 15 residues. The germline V gene encodes CDR1 SGHNT and CDR2 YYREEE (reference sequence). J was trimmed by 6 bases and V by 0 bases; bases with no gene match: 1. The CDR3 here is CASSLELAGAGELFF. The CDR3 DNA follows: TGTGCCAGCAGCTTGGAACTAGCGGGGGCCGGGGAGCTGTTTTTT.

V gene TRBV5-4 combines with J gene TRBJ1-6, with 7 bases matching TRBD1. CDR1 SGHNT and CDR2 YYREEE come from the germline V gene (reference sequence). The J segment lost 6 bases and the V segment lost 4 bases, leaving 7 bases of the junction unmatched. This CDR3 has 15 amino acids. CDR3 protein: CASSSRTGPNSPLHF. The CDR3 coding sequence is TGTGCCAGCAGCAGCCGGACAGGTCCTAATTCACCCCTCCACTTT.